The sequence of this T cell receptor beta chain was determined in a study of blood T cell repertoires in COVID-19. Study in general: The United States, Italy and Spain provided the acute and convalescent COVID-19 samples. Sample material is recorded as cDNA or gDNA derived from T cells, B-cell-depleted T cells, or PBMCs.

The trim removed 6 bases at V and 2 bases at J, leaving 11 bases unmatched. From germline, CDR1 is KGHSH and CDR2 LQKENI. This CDR3 is 18 amino acids long. As originally analysed: Reference gene primer amplification gave nucleated cell count estimates. The method was immunoSEQ multiplex PCR; TCRdb's version includes in-frame clones alone and lacks a portion of them. V and J calls and clone size are as listed in that table; D and trimming were resolved from the DNA. Of 120,000 to 150,000 clones listed, approximately 81% were seen once; the top ten hold 35% to 45%. This sequence joins TRBV18 and TRBJ2-1; 12 nucleotides agree with TRBD2. This clonotype was obtained from a human donor in a cohort sampled during active COVID-19. Specimen: peripheral blood. The CDR3 protein is CASSLRLAGGPAYNEQFF. In DNA form, the CDR3 reads TGTGCCAGCTCGCTGCGGCTAGCGGGGGGGCCCGCCTACAATGAGCAGTTCTTC.